The rows below give T cell receptor beta chains drawn from one sample of a study of blood T cell repertoires in COVID-19. Assay: immunoSEQ multiplex PCR; the TCRdb copy retains only in-frame clones and omits some. Here the sample spans about 310,000 clones, around 90% being singletons. The sequenced sample was PBMCs or T cells enriched from blood (not recorded which). The origin of the receptors is a woman aged 18-29 years who had recovered from COVID-19. Both conserved end residues are part of each CDR3. Each record gives: V gene, J gene, CDR3 protein.

TRBV2	TRBJ1-6	CASKPSSYNSPLHF
TRBV2	TRBJ2-3	CASSDPGLADTDTQYF
TRBV27	TRBJ2-3	CASSSRTSTDTQYF
TRBV12-3/TRBV12-4	TRBJ2-1	CASRLANEQFF
TRBV13	TRBJ1-1	CASSFYRGSTEAFF
TRBV11-1	TRBJ2-1	CASSLGVEQFF
TRBV28	TRBJ1-2	CASSEGQNNYGYTF
TRBV30	TRBJ2-7	CAWREGLAAFNF
TRBV28	TRBJ2-3	CAGRSAGDALGTQYF
TRBV19	TRBJ2-7	CASMGTSGVSYEQYF
TRBV9	TRBJ2-2	CASSRGQGWLGELFF
TRBV24-1	TRBJ2-5	CATSDGAEETQYF